The sequence of this T cell receptor beta chain was determined in a study of blood T cells in healthy people across ages. Comments on this clonotype: Its target is unknown.

Study results and caveats: When one million T cells were used, diversity estimates were thought to be underestimates. Per million T cells, the diversity of TCR beta decreased roughly linearly as age advanced.

Primers used in a second PCR of about 7 to 12 cycles were a sample-barcoded 5' primer and a J-beta primer mix. A single record per CDR3 protein comes from TCRdb applying MiXCR to the 5' RACE reads. The sample carries hundreds of thousands of distinct CDR3 sequences, 40% to 45% recorded once. Every sample yielded at least 6.5 million isolated PBMCs. Samples each had at least 5 micrograms of total RNA extracted. This CDR3 is built from 14 residues. V shed 2 bases, J shed 7 bases, and the junction held 8 bases outside the gene matches. Looked up from germline, CDR1 is MNHNS and CDR2 is SASEGT. The V call is TRBV6-1, the J call TRBJ2-7; 7 nucleotides agree with TRBD2. This TCR derives from an elderly man in good health. Sample: blood. CDR3 amino acids: CASSEPASGNEQYF. The CDR3 nucleotides read TGTGCCAGCAGTGAACCGGCTAGCGGCAATGAGCAGTACTTC.